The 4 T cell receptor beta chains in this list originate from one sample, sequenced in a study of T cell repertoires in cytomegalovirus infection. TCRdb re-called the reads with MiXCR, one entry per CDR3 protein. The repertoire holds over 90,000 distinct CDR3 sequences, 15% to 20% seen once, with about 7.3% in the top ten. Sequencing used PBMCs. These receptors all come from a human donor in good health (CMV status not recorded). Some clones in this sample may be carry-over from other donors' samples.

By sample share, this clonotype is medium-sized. The CDR3 reads CASSEGTYGNTIYF. The DNA for the CDR3 is TGTGCCAGCAGCGAAGGGACGTATGGAAACACCATATATTTT. The genes are TRBV7-2 and TRBJ1-3, with D perhaps TRBD1 (5 bases). V was cut by 5 bases and J by 3 bases, with 11 bases left in between. The CDR3 is 14 residues long. Germline CDR1 is SGHTA and CDR2 is FQGNSA.

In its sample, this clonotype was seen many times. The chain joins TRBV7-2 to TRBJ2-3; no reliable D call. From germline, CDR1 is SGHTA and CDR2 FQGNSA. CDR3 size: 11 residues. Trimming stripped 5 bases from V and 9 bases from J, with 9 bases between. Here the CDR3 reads CASSPLGTQYF. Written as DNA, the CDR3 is TGTGCCAGCAGCCCCTTGGGCACGCAGTATTTT.

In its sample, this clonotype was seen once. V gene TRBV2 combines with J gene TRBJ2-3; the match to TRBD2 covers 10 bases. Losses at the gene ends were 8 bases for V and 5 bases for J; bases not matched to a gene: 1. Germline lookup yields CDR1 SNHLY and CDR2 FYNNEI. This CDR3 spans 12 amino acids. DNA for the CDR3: TGTGCCAGCGGACTAGCGGTAGATACGCAGTATTTT. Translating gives CASGLAVDTQYF.

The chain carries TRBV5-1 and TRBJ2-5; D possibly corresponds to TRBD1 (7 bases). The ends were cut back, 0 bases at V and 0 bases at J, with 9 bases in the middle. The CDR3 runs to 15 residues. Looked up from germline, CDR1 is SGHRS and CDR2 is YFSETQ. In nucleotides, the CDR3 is TGCGCCAGCAGCTTGGCAGGGGGGAACCAAGAGACCCAGTACTTC. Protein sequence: CASSLAGGNQETQYF.